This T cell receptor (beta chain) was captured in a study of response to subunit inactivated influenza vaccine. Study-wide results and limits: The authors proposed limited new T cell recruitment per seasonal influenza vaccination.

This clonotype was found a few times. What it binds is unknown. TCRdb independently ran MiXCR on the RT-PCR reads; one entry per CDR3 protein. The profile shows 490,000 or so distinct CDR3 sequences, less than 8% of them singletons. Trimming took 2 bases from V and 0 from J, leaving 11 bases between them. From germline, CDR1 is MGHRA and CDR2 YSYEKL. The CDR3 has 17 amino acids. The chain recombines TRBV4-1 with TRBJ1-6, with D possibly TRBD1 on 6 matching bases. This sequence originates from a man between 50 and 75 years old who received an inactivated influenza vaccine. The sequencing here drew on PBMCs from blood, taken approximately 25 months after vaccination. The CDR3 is CASSQQGRGSYNSPLHF. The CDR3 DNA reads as TGCGCCAGCAGCCAACAGGGGCGAGGCTCCTATAATTCACCCCTCCACTTT.